This T cell receptor beta chain was observed in a study of metastatic and nonmetastatic thyroid tumors. Study as a whole: Repertoire comparisons spanned blood and tumor or nodule tissue from malignant and benign thyroid patients. Findings of the study overall: Within blood and tumor, benign nodules reportedly had significantly lower TCR beta diversity than malignant thyroid tumors did.

In the authors' methods: What underpinned the distant-metastasis classifier for papillary thyroid cancer was the set of CDR3 differences across clinicopathological groups. TCRdb re-analyzed the PCR reads through MiXCR. The V and J calls, along with clone size, are taken from TCRdb and not from the paper's own processing. Seen here are 25,000 to 30,000 clones, about a quarter observed once, and the top ten hold 5% to 7%. The sample holds many counts of this clone. Its antigen is undetermined. All patients were treatment-naive before thyroid surgery. The TCR was taken from a female donor with papillary thyroid cancer or a benign thyroid nodule (not recorded which). Some clones in this sample may be carry-over from other donors' samples. Sequenced material: blood.

The CDR3 bases are TGTGCCATCGGATCTACGACAGATACGCAGTATTTT. Protein: CAIGSTTDTQYF. The rearrangement links TRBV10-3 to TRBJ2-3; D unresolved. CDR3 length equals 12 residues. The V gene lost 8 bases and the J gene lost 3 bases, with 9 bases spanning the gap. Germline lookup yields CDR1 ENHRY and CDR2 SYGVKD.